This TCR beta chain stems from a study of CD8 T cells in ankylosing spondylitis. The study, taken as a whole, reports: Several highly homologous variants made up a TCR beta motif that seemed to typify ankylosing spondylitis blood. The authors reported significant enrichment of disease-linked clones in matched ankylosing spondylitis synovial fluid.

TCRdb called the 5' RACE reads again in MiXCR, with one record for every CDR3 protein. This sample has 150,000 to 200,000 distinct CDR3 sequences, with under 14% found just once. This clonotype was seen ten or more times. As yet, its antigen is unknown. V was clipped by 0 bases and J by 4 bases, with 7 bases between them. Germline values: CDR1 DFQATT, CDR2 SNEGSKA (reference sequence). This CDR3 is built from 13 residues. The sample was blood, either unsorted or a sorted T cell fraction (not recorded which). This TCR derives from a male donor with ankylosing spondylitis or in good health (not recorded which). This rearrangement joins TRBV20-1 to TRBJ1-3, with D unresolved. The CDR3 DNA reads TGCAGTGCTAGAGAGATGGGAGGAAACACCATATATTTT. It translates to CSAREMGGNTIYF.